A single sample is the source of the 27 T cell receptor beta chains below, sequenced in a study of neoadjuvant nivolumab and ipilimumab in lung cancer. Method: immunoSEQ multiplex PCR; TCRdb's copy keeps in-frame clones and lacks some. The table records some 50,000 clones, around 89% of them present only once. Here the sequenced sample was blood, taken before neoadjuvant nivolumab, alone or with ipilimumab. The receptors derive from an adult with non-small cell lung cancer. Some clones in this sample may be carry-over from other donors' samples.

The V gene is TRBV10-3, the J gene TRBJ2-1; D remains ambiguous. Deletions cut 6 bases from V and 5 bases from J, with 14 bases between. The CDR3 runs 14 residues. Germline CDR1 and CDR2: ENHRY and SYGVKD. The chain's CDR3 is CAIRSVKKDNEQFF. As DNA, the CDR3 is TGTGCCATCAGGTCGGTCAAAAAGGACAATGAGCAGTTCTTC.

J is TRBJ2-7 and V is TRBV15; 8 bases fit TRBD2. J was trimmed by 3 bases and V by 3 bases; bases with no gene match: 1. This CDR3 contains 13 residues. CDR1 is LNHNV, CDR2 YYDKDF, per germline (reference sequence). CDR3: CATSRLAGYEQYF. The CDR3 DNA reads TGTGCCACCAGCAGGCTAGCGGGCTACGAGCAGTACTTC. The variable domain in full, completed from reference TRBV15 and TRBJ2-7, reads DAMVIQNPRYQVTQFGKPVTLSCSQTLNHNVMYWYQQKSSQAPKLLFHYYDKDFNNEADTPDNFQSRRPNTSFCFLDIRSPGLGDTAMYLCATSRLAGYEQYFGPGTRLTVT.

The rearrangement links TRBV7-9 to TRBJ2-7; 10 bases line up with TRBD2. Trimming cost V 5 bases and J 2 bases; bases outside gene matches: 9. The CDR3 loop spans 16 amino acids. Germline CDR1 and CDR2: SEHNR and FQNEAQ (reference sequence). In nucleotides, the CDR3 is TGTGCCAGCAGCCAACCCCTAGCGGGAGTGGCCTACGAGCAGTACTTC. It yields the protein CASSQPLAGVAYEQYF.

CDR3 sequence: CASSLGGEADTQYF. The CDR3 DNA is TGCGCCAGCAGCTTGGGCGGCGAGGCAGATACGCAGTATTTT. The rearrangement uses TRBV5-1 and TRBJ2-3; the D is unclear. The V end lost 0 bases, the J end lost 4 bases, and 9 bases lay between the germline ends. Germline CDR1 is SGHRS and CDR2 is YFSETQ. This CDR3 region has 14 residues.

J is TRBJ2-4 and V is TRBV15, with D tentatively TRBD1 (6 bases). CDR3 length equals 15 residues. The germline gives CDR1 LNHNV, CDR2 YYDKDF (reference sequence). Trimming took 3 bases from V and 1 from J, leaving 10 bases between them. The CDR3 loop reads CATSRGAEAKNIQYF. CDR3 in DNA: TGTGCCACCAGCAGGGGGGCGGAGGCCAAAAACATTCAGTACTTC.

The chain recombines TRBV7-9 with TRBJ1-1, with D unresolved. This CDR3 region has 13 residues. Trimming removed 3 bases from V and 1 base from J, with 6 bases in between. Germline V CDR1 and CDR2: SEHNR, FQNEAQ (reference sequence). CDR3 sequence: CASSLRQNTEAFF. CDR3 sequence (DNA): TGTGCCAGCAGCTTGAGGCAGAACACTGAAGCTTTCTTT.

V usage is TRBV7-9 and J usage is TRBJ2-5, with a weak D call TRBD2 (6 bases). The CDR3 runs 13 residues. V was pared by 3 bases and J by 5 bases, with 10 bases between. In germline, CDR1 is SEHNR, CDR2 FQNEAQ (reference sequence). CDR3 nucleotide sequence: TGTGCCAGCAGCTTCTCGGGAGCGGAGACCCAGTACTTC. As protein: CASSFSGAETQYF.

This clone has a handful of counts. DNA of the CDR3: TGTGCCAGCAGAGGCAGGGTGAACACTGAAGCTTTCTTT. Protein product: CASRGRVNTEAFF. The chain joins TRBV2 to TRBJ1-1, with a weak D call TRBD1 (5 bases). Germline loops: CDR1 SNHLY, CDR2 FYNNEI. The CDR3 covers 13 residues. V was cut by 6 bases and J by 0 bases, with 8 bases left in between.

V gene TRBV2 combines with J gene TRBJ2-2; possibly TRBD1 or TRBD2 for D (5 bases each). Trimming shortened V by 7 bases and J by 0 bases, and 9 bases separated the two germline ends. The CDR3 sequence is 14 residues long. Germline V CDR1 and CDR2: SNHLY, FYNNEI. CDR3 protein: CASMGVTNTGELFF. The CDR3, as DNA: TGTGCCAGCATGGGGGTCACGAACACCGGGGAGCTGTTTTTT.

The rearrangement joins TRBV10-2 to TRBJ1-1, with a possible D match to TRBD1 (5 bases). The ends were cut back, 3 bases at V and 5 bases at J, with 13 bases in the middle. Germline V CDR1 and CDR2: WSHSY, SAAADI. CDR3 length equals 14 residues. CDR3 loop: CASSERQMGTEAFF. CDR3 nucleotide sequence: TGCGCCAGCAGTGAAAGACAGATGGGGACTGAAGCTTTCTTT.

This clone was detected only a few times. The V gene is TRBV9, the J gene TRBJ1-2, with TRBD1 as a possible D gene (6 bases). The CDR3 is 14 residues long. V lost 3 bases and J 6 bases, leaving 15 bases between the germline ends. Germline-derived CDR1 and CDR2 are SGDLS and YYNGEE. The CDR3 sequence: CASSAQTGNHGYTF. CDR3 nucleotide sequence: TGTGCCAGCAGCGCCCAGACAGGCAACCATGGCTACACCTTC.

This chain uses TRBV19 with TRBJ2-5; D is perhaps TRBD2 (5 bases). The CDR3 length is 13 residues. V was pared by 6 bases and J by 0 bases, with 8 bases between. Germline CDR1 LNHDA, CDR2 SQIVND (reference sequence). The CDR3 protein is CASSGIHQETQYF. DNA for the CDR3: TGTGCCAGTAGCGGGATACACCAAGAGACCCAGTACTTC.

This chain uses TRBV19 with TRBJ1-1; the match to TRBD1 covers 11 bases. The CDR3 is made up of 16 amino acids. CDR1 and CDR2 (germline): LNHDA, SQIVND (reference sequence). Trimming took 4 bases from V and 0 from J; bases not matched to a gene: 4. The DNA of the CDR3 is TGTGCCAGTAGTAGCGGGACAGGGGGAGTGAACACTGAAGCTTTCTTT. Its protein is CASSSGTGGVNTEAFF.

CDR3 DNA: TGTGCCAGCAGTGAAGACAGGGGGGGTTACAATGAGCAGTTCTTC. This gives the protein CASSEDRGGYNEQFF. The genes are TRBV6-1 and TRBJ2-1, with TRBD1 as a possible D gene (8 bases). V was trimmed by 1 base and J by 4 bases, leaving 11 bases between them. In germline, CDR1 is MNHNS, CDR2 SASEGT. The CDR3 runs 15 residues.

The rearrangement links TRBV5-1 to TRBJ2-7, with D possibly being TRBD2 (5 bases). This CDR3 spans 15 amino acids. Trimming removed 0 bases at V and 5 bases at J, with 15 bases between. Germline V gives CDR1 SGHRS, CDR2 YFSETQ. CDR3 sequence: CASSLGGITGDEQYF. CDR3 nucleotide sequence: TGCGCCAGCAGCTTGGGAGGGATAACTGGGGACGAGCAGTACTTC.

The chain employs TRBV29-1 and TRBJ1-1, with unresolved D. This CDR3 is built from 11 residues. Trimming cost V 6 bases and J 7 bases, with 12 bases left between them. From germline, CDR1 is SQVTM and CDR2 ANQGSEA. The CDR3 nucleotides are TGCAGCGTCGGCTCACAGATTGAAGCTTTCTTT. Amino acid sequence: CSVGSQIEAFF.

V gene TRBV5-1 combines with J gene TRBJ1-3; D not certain. Per the germline V gene, CDR1 is SGHRS and CDR2 is YFSETQ. V lost 0 bases to trimming and J lost 4 bases, with 11 bases between them. The CDR3 has 15 amino acids. The CDR3, as DNA: TGCGCCAGCAGCTTGGGTTCAGGCTCCGGAAACACCATATATTTT. Its protein is CASSLGSGSGNTIYF.

The J gene is TRBJ2-1, the V gene TRBV9, with TRBD2 matching over 10 bases. The CDR3 runs to 15 residues. J gave up 9 bases and V 0 bases, and 6 bases lay outside the gene matches. Looked up from germline, CDR1 is SGDLS and CDR2 is YYNGEE. Here the CDR3 reads CASSVGTSGMVEQFF. In nucleotides, the CDR3 is TGTGCCAGCAGCGTAGGGACTAGCGGTATGGTTGAGCAGTTCTTC. Variable domain in full (rest from reference TRBV9 and TRBJ2-1): DSGVTQTPKHLITATGQRVTLRCSPRSGDLSVYWYQQSLDQGLQFLIQYYNGEERAKGNILERFSAQQFPDLHSELNLSSLELGDSALYFCASSVGTSGMVEQFFGPGTRLTVL.

This sequence joins TRBV7-8 and TRBJ2-1; weak D call: TRBD1 (6 bases). The germline V gene has CDR1 SGHVS and CDR2 FQNEAQ. Trimming took 2 bases from V and 10 from J, leaving 12 bases between them. The CDR3 runs 13 residues. The CDR3 spells CASSLLQGREQFF. The CDR3 coding sequence is TGTGCCAGCAGCTTATTACAGGGCCGGGAGCAGTTCTTC.

CDR3 DNA: TGTGCCAGCAGCTTAGGGAAGGTGGGATCCTTGTACAATGAGCAGTTCTTC. It codes for CASSLGKVGSLYNEQFF. The chain is built from TRBV7-8 and TRBJ2-1; D ambiguous. Germline CDR1 reads SGHVS; CDR2 reads FQNEAQ. This CDR3 region has 17 residues. Trimming shortened V by 1 base and J by 4 bases, and 17 bases separated the two germline ends. Combining the CDR3 with reference TRBV7-8 and TRBJ2-1 gives the whole variable domain GAGVSQSPRYKVAKRGQDVALRCDPISGHVSLFWYQQALGQGPEFLTYFQNEAQLDKSGLPSDRFFAERPEGSVSTLKIQRTQQEDSAVYLCASSLGKVGSLYNEQFFGPGTRLTVL.

V is TRBV18 and J is TRBJ2-7, with TRBD1 matching over 10 bases. There are 15 residues in the CDR3. J was trimmed by 6 bases and V by 1 base; bases with no gene match: 6. Germline loops: CDR1 KGHSH, CDR2 LQKENI. In nucleotides, the CDR3 is TGTGCCAGCTCACCACTAGGGACAGGGGATGCCGAGCAGTACTTC. This encodes CASSPLGTGDAEQYF.

This chain connects TRBV9 to TRBJ2-2; no clear D. Per germline, CDR1 SGDLS and CDR2 YYNGEE. V lost 0 bases to trimming and J lost 5 bases, with 8 bases between them. The CDR3 has 14 amino acids. This CDR3 reads CASSVEQMTGELFF. Here the CDR3 DNA reads TGTGCCAGCAGCGTAGAACAAATGACCGGGGAGCTGTTTTTT.

V usage is TRBV7-9 and J usage is TRBJ1-2; tentative D call: TRBD1 (5 bases). V gave up 5 bases and J gave up 6 bases, with 22 bases separating them. The CDR3 is made up of 16 amino acids. The germline CDR1 and CDR2 sequences are SEHNR and FQNEAQ (reference sequence). For the CDR3, the DNA is TGTGCCAGCAGCCCACGCGGGGGGGACGGGTTTAATGGCTACACCTTC. This encodes CASSPRGGDGFNGYTF.

This chain connects TRBV11-2 to TRBJ1-1; no reliable D call. Trimming left V 6 bases short and J 7 bases short, with 12 bases between. CDR1 and CDR2 (germline): SGHAT, FQNNGV. The CDR3 has 12 residues. The CDR3 nucleotides are TGTGCCAGCAGTCAGACCGGAGGTGAAGCTTTCTTT. It yields the protein CASSQTGGEAFF.

The chain recombines TRBV6-6 with TRBJ1-1, with 7 bases lining up with TRBD1. Germline V lookup: CDR1 MNHNY, CDR2 SVGAGI (reference sequence). The CDR3 totals 14 residues. With 5 bases clipped from V and 1 base from J, the junction kept 4 bases outside the gene matches. CDR3 protein: CASSRQGQNTEAFF. The CDR3 DNA is TGTGCCAGCAGTCGACAGGGCCAGAACACTGAAGCTTTCTTT.

There are a few counts of this clone. Mismatch with germline at one junction end may stem from a read error. The V call is TRBV6-5, the J call TRBJ1-1; 7 bases fit TRBD1. The CDR3 contains 13 residues. CDR1 is MNHEY, CDR2 SVGAGI, per germline. The chain's CDR3 is CASSFDRVALWIF. The CDR3, as DNA: TGTGCCAGCAGTTTCGACAGGGTCGCACTTTGGATCTTT.

The chain is built from TRBV6-6 and TRBJ2-2; 10 positions match TRBD2. After removal of 5 bases from V and 1 base from J, the junction contained 4 bases not matched to a gene. This CDR3 is built from 16 residues. Germline CDR1 reads MNHNY; CDR2 reads SVGAGI (reference sequence). The CDR3 coding sequence is TGTGCCAGCAGTGCTCTAGCGGGGGTGAACACCGGGGAGCTGTTTTTT. This codes for CASSALAGVNTGELFF.